The 7 T cell receptor beta chains reported below all come from one sample, sequenced in a study of breast tumors, draining lymph nodes, adjacent tissues. Samples came from axillary lymph nodes draining the breast cancer. One entry per CDR3 protein results from TCRdb running MiXCR on the multiplex PCR reads. The sample carries around 230,000 distinct CDR3 sequences, under 35% recorded once. Sequencing was carried out using axillary lymph node tissue. These receptors were obtained from a female donor with breast cancer. Some clones in this sample may be carry-over from other donors' samples.

To note about this clonotype: It may be a read error: a sequence one base away is much more abundant. V gene TRBV20-1 combines with J gene TRBJ1-6; no definite D call. Germline loops: CDR1 DFQATT, CDR2 SNEGSKA (reference sequence). The CDR3 spans 12 residues. DNA for the CDR3: TGCAGTGCTCACTCCTATAATTCACCCCCCCACTTT. Its protein is CSAHSYNSPPHF.

This clonotype was seen repeatedly, ten times or more. DNA for the CDR3: TGCAGCGTTGAAGATCGTACCTCAGGAAGACAGGGGAAAGGCTACACCTTC. Translating gives CSVEDRTSGRQGKGYTF. This chain uses TRBV29-1 with TRBJ1-2, with 8 nucleotides matching TRBD1. The V and J ends lost 0 bases and 8 bases, in that order; junction bases with no gene match: 17. The CDR3 has 17 amino acids. The germline V gene encodes CDR1 SQVTM and CDR2 ANQGSEA. The full variable domain, its missing parts supplied by reference TRBV29-1 and TRBJ1-2, is SAVISQKPSRDICQRGTSLTIQCQVDSQVTMMFWYRQQPGQSLTLIATANQGSEATYESGFVIDKFPISRPNLTFSTLTVSNMSPEDSSIYLCSVEDRTSGRQGKGYTFGSGTRLTVV.

Many counts were recorded for this clonotype. The chain joins TRBV10-2 to TRBJ2-6, with D hard to call. The CDR3 spans 13 residues. Per germline, CDR1 WSHSY and CDR2 SAAADI. Trimming took off 7 bases at V and 2 bases at J, with 6 bases between the two ends. The CDR3 DNA follows: TGCGCCAGCAAGGCTGCTGGGGCCAACGTCCTGACTTTC. Protein product: CASKAAGANVLTF.

This clonotype came up many times. The CDR3 bases are TGTGCCAGCTCCTACCAAGGGCTCGAGCAGTACTTC. This codes for CASSYQGLEQYF. This sequence joins TRBV2 and TRBJ2-7; D not resolved. Trimming left V 8 bases short and J 6 bases short, with 14 bases between. The CDR3 extends over 12 amino acids. Germline values: CDR1 SNHLY, CDR2 FYNNEI.

This clonotype was counted at least ten times. The chain uses TRBV12-3 or TRBV12-4 and TRBJ1-5; TRBD1 might be the D (5 bases). CDR3 length equals 14 residues. Trimming stripped 5 bases from V and 0 bases from J, with 8 bases between. The CDR3 sequence is CASSGGPSNQPQHF. CDR3 bases: TGTGCCAGCAGTGGGGGACCTAGCAATCAGCCCCAGCATTTT.

J is TRBJ1-3 and V is TRBV29-1, with a possible D match to TRBD1 (5 bases). The V end lost 4 bases, the J end lost 1 base, and 8 bases lay between the germline ends. Germline V lookup: CDR1 SQVTM, CDR2 ANQGSEA. This CDR3 spans 13 amino acids. CDR3 in amino acids: CSVGEGSGNTIYF. The CDR3 nucleotides read TGCAGCGTTGGGGAGGGGTCTGGAAACACCATATATTTT.

This CDR3 is CASSLVGQRQHF. The CDR3 DNA sequence: TGTGCCAGCAGCTTGGTAGGACAGAGGCAGCATTTT. The J gene is TRBJ1-5, the V gene TRBV5-5; D possibly corresponds to TRBD1 (6 bases). The CDR3 loop spans 12 amino acids. Germline V gene data show CDR1 as SGHKS and CDR2 as YYEKEE (reference sequence). V lost 0 bases to trimming and J lost 13 bases, with 11 bases between them.